In its sample, the clone carrying this T cell receptor beta chain was seen a few times. Its target is not known. V lost 9 bases and J lost 0; bases outside the gene matches: 7. CDR1 and CDR2 from the germline V gene are SGHRS and YFSETQ. The CDR3 has 15 amino acids. Preparation of the TCRbeta library involved a method that used unique molecular identifiers. TCRdb processed the PCR reads anew with MiXCR; each CDR3 protein has one entry. Of around 800,000 distinct CDR3 sequences detected, around 17% appear once; the ten largest clones hold roughly 4.8%. This entry comes from a study of T-cell reconstitution after alpha-beta-depleted transplantation in children. Regarding the study as a whole: Expanded graft clones numbering several hundred reportedly gave rise to alpha-beta T cells about two months after transplant.

The TCR comes from a male patient between 10 and 17 years old who had a stem cell transplant for acute lymphoblastic leukemia, so the T cells may come from the graft donor. The chain is built from TRBV5-1 and TRBJ2-1, with 9 positions matching TRBD1. The sequenced sample was PBMCs, mostly from graft donor cells, obtained 360 days after TCRalphabeta/CD19-depleted stem cell transplant. CDR3 DNA sequence: TGCGCCACCACGGGACAGGGCGGCTCCTACAATGAGCAGTTCTTC. Translation gives CATTGQGGSYNEQFF.